This entry lists 23 T cell receptor beta chains sequenced from one sample in a study of tumor-infiltrating lymphocytes in primary liver carcinoma. Reverse transcription of around 0.45 ug total RNA with a constant-region primer produced TCR beta cDNA. Three nested multiplex PCR rounds, a slightly modified ARM-PCR, produced the libraries for TCR beta. The first two PCR rounds used TRBV1-TRBV30 forward primers with a C-beta reverse primer, 9 to 10 cycles each. TCRdb analysed the multiplex PCR reads with MiXCR anew, one entry per CDR3 protein. Among fewer than 350,000 distinct CDR3 sequences, less than 70% were seen once, and the ten largest hold about 6%. Researchers drew blood RNA from unsorted whole blood and extracted germline DNA as well. Sequencing was performed on peripheral blood. The receptors were gathered from a man aged 40-50 years with primary liver carcinoma and hepatitis B virus infection.

This clonotype came up many times. At one end, the junction sequence differs from germline, possibly due to a read error. The genes are TRBV6-5 and TRBJ2-5; 11 bases agree with TRBD2. CDR1 MNHEY and CDR2 SVGAGI come from the germline V gene. CDR3 length: 11 amino acids. CDR3 coding DNA: TGTGCCAGCAGTAAACTAGCGGGAGAGAACTTC. Translated, it gives CASSKLAGENF.

Of note for this clonotype: One end of the junction fails to match germline, which may point to a read error. The genes are TRBV29-1 and TRBJ2-5; D is possibly TRBD2 (6 bases). The CDR3 totals 12 residues. Per germline, CDR1 SQVTM and CDR2 ANQGSEA. DNA of the CDR3: TGTAGCATTATGACGGGGGAAGAGACCCAGTACTTC. Its protein product is CSIMTGEETQYF. The variable domain in full, with the rest retrieved from reference TRBV29-1 and TRBJ2-5, is SAVISQKPSRDICQRGTSLTIQCQVDSQVTMMFWYRQQPGQSLTLIATANQGSEATYESGFVIDKFPISRPNLTFSTLTVSNMSPEDSSIYLCSIMTGEETQYFGPGTRLLVL.

The V call is TRBV28, the J call TRBJ2-2; D is undetermined. Germline CDR1 and CDR2: MDHEN and SYDVKM. The CDR3 contains 15 residues. V was shortened by 6 bases and J by 1 base, with 12 bases between the two germline ends. CDR3 in DNA: TGTGCCAGCAGCCGAGGTGGTCTGAACACCGGGGAGCTGTTTTTT. This codes for CASSRGGLNTGELFF.

This clonotype came up many times. The chain carries TRBV6-5 and TRBJ2-3, with 8 bases aligning to TRBD1. CDR1 is MNHEY, CDR2 SVGAGI, per germline. The V segment lost 0 bases and the J segment 0 bases; nucleotides outside the gene matches: 5. The CDR3 loop spans 17 amino acids. CDR3 region: CASSYSTGGPSTDTQYF. CDR3 nucleotide sequence: TGTGCCAGCAGTTACTCCACAGGGGGGCCCAGCACAGATACGCAGTATTTT.

Details on this clonotype: This may stem from a read error, because a much larger clone lies one nucleotide away. Without the conserved terminal phenylalanine or tryptophan, this CDR3 likely stems from a read error. This chain links TRBV6-5 with TRBJ1-5; D gene ambiguous. V lost 8 bases, J lost 6 bases, and 8 bases lay in between. There are 11 residues in the CDR3. Per the germline V gene, CDR1 is MNHEY and CDR2 is SVGAGI. The DNA of the CDR3 is TGTGCCAGCGGGCCCCCTCAGCCCCAGCATTCT. This translates into CASGPPQPQHS.

The gene calls are TRBV10-3 and TRBJ2-5; a possible D gene is TRBD2 (5 bases). Trimming removed 0 bases at V and 5 bases at J, with 10 bases between. This CDR3 region has 14 residues. Germline CDR1 ENHRY, CDR2 SYGVKD. The CDR3 region has the DNA TGTGCCATCAGTGAGTCACCAAGGGAGGAGACCCAGTACTTC. It is translated as CAISESPREETQYF.

This clonotype was counted a single time. In DNA, the CDR3 is TGTGCCAGCAGTTTTCTTAGCGGGAGGTACTACGAGCAGTACTTC. It is translated as CASSFLSGRYYEQYF. V usage is TRBV11-2 and J usage is TRBJ2-7; 10 nucleotides line up with TRBD2. Trimming at V came to 6 bases and at J to 3 bases, leaving 8 bases not matched to a gene. The CDR3 length is 15 residues. CDR1 and CDR2 from the germline V gene are SGHAT and FQNNGV.

The table lists this clonotype with many counts. The chain recombines TRBV6-6 with TRBJ2-1, with 9 bases identical to TRBD2. Germline assignment: CDR1 MNHNY and CDR2 SVGAGI (reference sequence). Trimming took 0 bases from V and 7 from J; bases not matched to a gene: 4. The CDR3 covers 15 residues. This CDR3 is CASSYSLAGRNEQFF. CDR3 DNA sequence: TGTGCCAGCAGTTACTCCCTAGCGGGAAGAAATGAGCAGTTCTTC.

Note on this clonotype: A much larger clone differs by one base, so this may be a read error. The chain combines TRBV12-3 or TRBV12-4 with TRBJ2-5; tentatively, D is TRBD2 (5 bases). Trimming left V 3 bases short and J 4 bases short, with 9 bases between. This CDR3 region has 13 residues. CDR3 region: CASSFIRGETQYF. The CDR3 DNA reads TGTGCCAGCAGTTTCATCCGGGGAGAGACCCAGTACTTC.

This clonotype was seen a few times. The gene calls are TRBV5-4 and TRBJ2-7; unclear D gene. Between the trimmed V and J ends, which lost 4 bases and 6 bases, there was a span of 17 bases. CDR1 and CDR2 from the germline V gene are SGHNT and YYREEE (reference sequence). The CDR3 sequence is 14 residues long. The CDR3 here is CASSHLVAGPEQYF. In DNA, the CDR3 is TGTGCCAGCAGCCACCTAGTGGCAGGACCCGAGCAGTACTTC. Full variable domain (remainder filled in from reference TRBV5-4 and TRBJ2-7): ETGVTQSPTHLIKTRGQQVTLRCSSQSGHNTVSWYQQALGQGPQFIFQYYREEENGRGNFPPRFSGLQFPNYSSELNVNALELDDSALYLCASSHLVAGPEQYFGPGTRLTVT.

This chain links TRBV5-1 with TRBJ2-7, with 11 bases matching TRBD2. CDR1 SGHRS and CDR2 YFSETQ come from the germline V gene. The CDR3 length is 18 residues. V shed 0 bases and J 1 base; nucleotides not matched to a gene: 9. The CDR3 here is CASSLAGTSGILSYEQYF. CDR3 DNA sequence: TGCGCCAGCAGCTTGGCCGGGACTAGCGGAATTCTTTCCTACGAGCAGTACTTC.

This clonotype was observed a single time. This may be a read error: a much more frequent sequence differs by one nucleotide. The gene calls are TRBV6-5 and TRBJ2-1, with TRBD2 matching over 12 bases. The CDR3 totals 17 residues. Germline CDR1 and CDR2: MNHEY and SVGAGI. Trimming took 6 bases from V and 6 from J; bases not matched to a gene: 12. CDR3 in DNA: TGTGCCAGCAGCCCGACTAGCGGGAGTCCTGGGGTCAATGAGCAGTTCTTC. It translates to CASSPTSGSPGVNEQFF.

This clonotype occurred many times. The rearrangement links TRBV6-2 or TRBV6-3 to TRBJ2-7; D may be TRBD1 or TRBD2 (5 bases each). V was pared by 2 bases and J by 6 bases, with 23 bases between. Germline V gene data show CDR1 as MNHEY and CDR2 as SVGEGT. This CDR3 has 17 amino acids. DNA of the CDR3: TGTGCCAGCAGTTACAGGGGAGACGTGGCGCCGCCGGTCGAGCAGTACTTC. It specifies CASSYRGDVAPPVEQYF.

In this sample, this clonotype turned up a few times. V is TRBV4-1 and J is TRBJ2-3; 7 bases agree with TRBD1. V trimming: 0 bases; J trimming: 5 bases; junction bases outside the gene matches: 17. The CDR3 is made up of 19 amino acids. Per the germline V gene, CDR1 is MGHRA and CDR2 is YSYEKL. The CDR3 loop is CASSQDPERGQLEGDTQYF. CDR3 bases: TGCGCCAGCAGCCAAGATCCGGAGAGGGGGCAACTGGAAGGAGATACGCAGTATTTT.

This clonotype was counted only a few times. The chain combines TRBV7-9 with TRBJ2-7; 8 nucleotides align to TRBD2. CDR3 length: 15 residues. CDR1 is SEHNR, CDR2 FQNEAQ, per germline (reference sequence). Losses at the gene ends were 0 bases for V and 6 bases for J; bases not matched to a gene: 7. CDR3 residues: CASSLAGGRKGEQYF. In DNA form, the CDR3 reads TGTGCCAGCAGCTTAGCTGGCGGGAGGAAGGGCGAGCAGTACTTC.

Concerning this clonotype itself: Since a much larger clone is just one base distant, this may be a read error. The V call is TRBV6-2 or TRBV6-3, the J call TRBJ2-1, with 10 nucleotides matching TRBD2. CDR1 is MNHEY and CDR2 is SVGEGT in the germline V gene. The length of the CDR3 is 15 residues. Here the CDR3 DNA reads TGTGCCAACAGTTACCAGCGGGAGGGCCCGAATGAGCAGTTCTTC. This codes for CANSYQREGPNEQFF.

The chain carries TRBV5-1 and TRBJ2-2, with 8 bases matching TRBD2. This CDR3 comprises 16 residues. The junction had 4 bases not matched to a gene; V was cut back by 1 base and J by 2 bases. CDR1 is SGHRS and CDR2 is YFSETQ in the germline V gene. CDR3 sequence reads: CASSLRTSINTGELFF. CDR3 in DNA: TGCGCCAGCAGCTTGCGGACTAGCATTAACACCGGGGAGCTGTTTTTT.

With respect to this clonotype: One end of the junction is discordant with germline, which a read error may explain. The chain carries TRBV11-2 and TRBJ2-7; possibly TRBD2 for D (5 bases). The CDR3 extends over 11 amino acids. Germline V gene sequence: CDR1 SGHAT, CDR2 FQNNGV. The CDR3 is CVSSLSGEQYF. The CDR3 DNA follows: TGTGTCAGCAGCCTCTCGGGGGAGCAGTACTTC.

This clonotype has more than one count but fewer than ten. The chain couples TRBV14 to TRBJ2-3; D not resolved. The germline V and J ends were trimmed by 3 bases and 7 bases, with 5 bases remaining between them. CDR1 SGHDN and CDR2 FVKESK come from the germline V gene. The CDR3 length is 11 residues. This CDR3 is CASSQLNTQYF. CDR3 in DNA: TGTGCCAGCAGCCAGTTGAATACGCAGTATTTT.

The CDR3, as DNA: TGTGCCTGGAGTGGATCGGGCAGCTTAGCCAAAAACATTCAGTACTTC. This translates into CAWSGSGSLAKNIQYF. The rearrangement uses TRBV30 and TRBJ2-4; D not certain. V lost 1 base, J lost 0 bases, and 13 bases lay in between. The CDR3 loop spans 16 amino acids. The germline V gene has CDR1 GTSNPN and CDR2 SVGIG (reference sequence).

This chain connects TRBV12-3 or TRBV12-4 to TRBJ2-1; no reliable D call. The CDR3 totals 14 residues. Trimming took off 1 base at V and 1 base at J, with 5 bases between the two ends. The CDR3: CASSLGCSYNEQFF. CDR3 bases: TGTGCCAGCAGTTTAGGTTGTTCCTACAATGAGCAGTTCTTC.

This clonotype was counted a few times. The CDR3 coding sequence is TGTGCCAGCAGCTTACAAAGGGGTGCAGATACGCAGTATTTT. Translating gives CASSLQRGADTQYF. This chain joins TRBV7-9 and TRBJ2-3; D is perhaps TRBD1 (5 bases). Germline V gene sequence: CDR1 SEHNR, CDR2 FQNEAQ (reference sequence). CDR3 length equals 14 residues. The V gene lost 2 bases and the J gene lost 4 bases, with 10 bases spanning the gap.

Note on this clonotype: This could be a read error, since a much larger clone is one nucleotide away. CDR3 sequence reads: CASSFPGNPGTETFF. CDR3 DNA sequence: TGTGCCAGCAGTTTCCCCGGGAACCCCGGGACTGAAACTTTCTTT. The chain couples TRBV6-5 to TRBJ1-1; D is possibly TRBD1 (5 bases). The CDR3 is 15 residues long. Germline V gene sequence: CDR1 MNHEY, CDR2 SVGAGI.